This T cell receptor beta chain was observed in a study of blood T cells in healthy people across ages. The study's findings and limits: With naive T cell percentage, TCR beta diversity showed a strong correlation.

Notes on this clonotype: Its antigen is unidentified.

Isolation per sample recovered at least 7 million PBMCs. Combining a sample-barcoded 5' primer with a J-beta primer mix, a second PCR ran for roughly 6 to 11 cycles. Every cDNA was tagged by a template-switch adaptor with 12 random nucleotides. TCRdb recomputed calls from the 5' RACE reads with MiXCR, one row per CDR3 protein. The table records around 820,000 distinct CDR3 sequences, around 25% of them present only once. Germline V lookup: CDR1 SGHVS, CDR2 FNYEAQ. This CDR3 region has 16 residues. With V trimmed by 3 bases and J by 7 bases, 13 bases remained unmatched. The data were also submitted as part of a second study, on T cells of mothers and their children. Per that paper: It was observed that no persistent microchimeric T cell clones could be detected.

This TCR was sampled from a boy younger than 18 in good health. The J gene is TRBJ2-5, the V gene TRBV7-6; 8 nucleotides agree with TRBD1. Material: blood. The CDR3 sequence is CASSFSRGGQGWTQYF. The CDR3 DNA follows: TGTGCCAGCAGCTTTTCGCGGGGTGGACAGGGCTGGACCCAGTACTTC.